This record looks at one TCR beta chain sequence and its context. Its cognate antigen has yet to be identified. No qualities accompany the bases; no much larger clone lies one base away. Other DNA sequences from this sample encode an identical CDR3 as well. TCR CDR3 regions were amplified from genomic DNA by multiplex PCR using the deep immunoSEQ assay. Genomic DNA extracted from each cell subset was distributed evenly over all wells of several immunoSEQ 96-well plates, and each plate served as one replicate. For sorted subsets, roughly 200 ng of genomic DNA, equivalent to 25,000 to 30,000 T cell genomes, went into each replicate PCR. The purified libraries were quantified using a Qubit 3.0 fluorometer, sized with a Bioanalyzer 2100, and then quantified again using the KAPA Library Quantification kit. A separate single-read 150-cycle Illumina NextSeq 550 flow cell was used to sequence each immunoSEQ 96-well plate. Per the source publication's procedure: Because only junctional sequences without quality scores were contained in the immunoSEQ output, filtering matching that applied to full-length reads could not be performed. To assign V/J genes and CDR3, sequences were annotated using PyIR, a Python wrapper for IgBLAST v1.9, with IMGT germline references. Reads were removed for weak V/J assignments (E-value above 1e-6), missing CDR3, stop codons, out-of-frame junctions, or ambiguous translated residues. V3J clonotypes were defined by identical inferred V gene, J gene, and CDR3 amino acid sequence. To compute the percentage overlap between repertoires, the number of shared unique clonotypes was divided by the size of the smaller repertoire. Three approaches were used to assess repertoire richness: RTK rarefaction, the Chao1 estimator, and Recon v2.1 estimates of unobserved clonotypes. Generation probabilities for all TCRbeta clonotypes obtained by the gDNA method from a handful of donors were computed using OLGA. In its TCRdb copy, this immuneACCESS table keeps in-frame sequences only and misses some clones. Where compared with another copy, unresolved V genes explain less than half of these, and the others have no known cause. The V and J calls and the clone size are those of that table, but D and trimming were determined from the DNA. In this sample the table shows around 2.3 million clones, approximately 96% of which occur a single time. The top ten hold roughly 0.13% of the sample.

The germline V gene provides CDR1 MNHEY and CDR2 SVGAGI. The CDR3 covers 13 residues, taking in both the cysteine and the phenylalanine. The kept DNA is CDR3 alone, 39 bases in frame from the first base. V lost 5 bases and J lost 2 bases; the stretch between them is 9 bases long. The donors were healthy, HIV-negative adults who had no recently reported acute infections or vaccinations. Every donor was a Caucasian adult residing in Nashville, Tennessee, USA. Magnetic negative selection was used to enrich CD4+ T cells, after which naive cells were positively selected on CD45RA and the negative fraction became the memory subset. Blood was collected by leukapheresis, and PBMCs were isolated by Ficoll-Histopaque density gradient centrifugation and then cryopreserved in liquid nitrogen vapor phase. Analytical flow cytometry was used to check the purity and quantity of every magnetically sorted T cell population. From each sorted fraction, genomic DNA was isolated and quantified by UV absorbance on a Nanodrop 2000c.

This entry belongs to a study of shared clonotypes between healthy human individuals (dated by TCRdb to about 2020). Study-wide context: The cohort comprised a couple of women and a few men aged 18 to 49 years. Per donor, three plates each were used for CD4 naive and CD4 memory, two for CD8 naive, and one for CD8 memory. To estimate repertoire size and how much clonotype sharing occurs between individuals, the study deeply sequenced the blood TCR repertoires of several healthy adults. To increase sequencing depth and limit assay-specific biases, TCR repertoire library preparation and sequencing were carried out by different laboratories using diverse techniques. Per donor, leukapheresis produced somewhere between about 0.8 and 9 billion PBMCs.

What the authors observed across the whole study: Sharing across several donors was observed for roughly 5.4% of naive CD4, over 3% of naive CD8, over 2% of memory CD4, and around 0.4% of memory CD8 clonotypes. Based on pairwise subsampling, the degree of clonotype sharing among donors was expected to be affected by sequencing depth. Incomplete sequencing was indicated by rarefaction of sorted-subset datasets, despite the large sequencing depth. Larger estimated clonotype richness was generally found for naive subsets than for memory subsets. The genetic and exposure-history diversity represented was limited by the small number of donors. Sampling was restricted to blood, and TCR repertoires in tissue are likely to differ from TCR repertoires in blood. Clonotypes shared by all four sorted-subset donors showed higher generation probabilities than non-shared clonotypes.

Specimen: naive CD4+ T cells sorted from blood. Reading the label with the study, this specimen's cell subset or site is: CD45RA+ positively selected. The chain joins TRBV6-5 to TRBJ1-2; perhaps TRBD1 is the D gene, with 5 bases matching. This TCR derives from a man younger than 35 in good health. Here is the DNA: TGTGCCAGCAGTAGACAGTCAAACTATGGCTACACCTTC. Translated, this is CASSRQSNYGYTF.